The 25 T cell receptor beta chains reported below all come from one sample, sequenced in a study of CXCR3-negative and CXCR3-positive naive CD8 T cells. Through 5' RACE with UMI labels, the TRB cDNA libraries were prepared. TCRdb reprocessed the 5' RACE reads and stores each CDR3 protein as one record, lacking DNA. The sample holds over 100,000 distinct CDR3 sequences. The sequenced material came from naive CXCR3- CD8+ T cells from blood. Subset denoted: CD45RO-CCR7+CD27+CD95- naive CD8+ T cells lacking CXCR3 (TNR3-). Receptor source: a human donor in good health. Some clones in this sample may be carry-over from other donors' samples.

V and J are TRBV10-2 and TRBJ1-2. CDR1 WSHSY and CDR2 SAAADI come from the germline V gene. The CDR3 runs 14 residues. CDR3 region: CASSEFGENYGYTF.

The CDR3 here is CSAGSYQETQYF. V is TRBV29-1 and J is TRBJ2-5. This CDR3 contains 12 residues. CDR1 and CDR2 (germline): SQVTM, ANQGSEA.

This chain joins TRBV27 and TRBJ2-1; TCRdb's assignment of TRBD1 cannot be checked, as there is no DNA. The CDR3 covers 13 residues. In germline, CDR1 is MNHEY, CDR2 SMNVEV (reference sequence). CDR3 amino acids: CASGDVNYNEQFF.

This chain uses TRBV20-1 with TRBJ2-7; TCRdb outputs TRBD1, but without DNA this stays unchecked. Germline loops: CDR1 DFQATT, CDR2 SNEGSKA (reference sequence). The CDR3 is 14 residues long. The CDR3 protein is CSVVGGQGPYEQYF.

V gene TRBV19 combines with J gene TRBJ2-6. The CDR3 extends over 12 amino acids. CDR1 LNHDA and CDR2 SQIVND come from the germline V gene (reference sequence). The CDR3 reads CASRTGANVLTF.

The CDR3 sequence: CASSPPQVPGIEAGELFF. The V gene is TRBV28, the J gene TRBJ2-2; the D call from TCRdb, TRBD1, cannot be confirmed without DNA. The CDR3 totals 18 residues. Looked up from germline, CDR1 is MDHEN and CDR2 is SYDVKM.

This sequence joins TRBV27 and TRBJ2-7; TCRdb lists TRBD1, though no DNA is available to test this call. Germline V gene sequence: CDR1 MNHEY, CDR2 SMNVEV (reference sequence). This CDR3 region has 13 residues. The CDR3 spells CASSLGHYYEQYF.

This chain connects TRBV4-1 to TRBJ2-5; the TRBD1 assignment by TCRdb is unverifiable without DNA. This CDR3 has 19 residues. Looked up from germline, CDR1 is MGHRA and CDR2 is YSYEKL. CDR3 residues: CASSQERVRGTGLQETQYF.

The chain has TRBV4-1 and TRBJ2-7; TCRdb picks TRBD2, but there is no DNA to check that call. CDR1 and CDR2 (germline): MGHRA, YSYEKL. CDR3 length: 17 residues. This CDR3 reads CASSQRRASGDSYEQYF.

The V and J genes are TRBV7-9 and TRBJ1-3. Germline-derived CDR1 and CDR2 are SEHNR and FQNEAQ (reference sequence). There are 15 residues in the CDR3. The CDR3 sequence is CASSFRTSSGNTIYF. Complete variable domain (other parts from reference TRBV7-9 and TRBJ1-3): DTGVSQNPRHKITKRGQNVTFRCDPISEHNRLYWYRQTLGQGPEFLTYFQNEAQLEKSRLLSDRFSAERPKGSFSTLEIQRTEQGDSAMYLCASSFRTSSGNTIYFGEGSWLTVV.

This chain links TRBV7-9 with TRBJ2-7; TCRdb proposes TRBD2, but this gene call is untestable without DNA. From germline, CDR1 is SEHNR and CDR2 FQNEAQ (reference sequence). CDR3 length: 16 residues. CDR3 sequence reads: CASSSTSGGTSYEQYF.

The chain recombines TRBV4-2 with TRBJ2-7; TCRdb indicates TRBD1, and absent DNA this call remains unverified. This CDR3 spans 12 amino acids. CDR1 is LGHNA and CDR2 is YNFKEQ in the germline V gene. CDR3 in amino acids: CASSQGGAEQYF.

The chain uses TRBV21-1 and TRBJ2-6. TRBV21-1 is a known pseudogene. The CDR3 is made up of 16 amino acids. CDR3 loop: CASSWDPDSGANVLTF.

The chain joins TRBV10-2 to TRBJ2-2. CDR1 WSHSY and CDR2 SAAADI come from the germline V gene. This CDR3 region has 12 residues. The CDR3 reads CASSRSTGELFF.

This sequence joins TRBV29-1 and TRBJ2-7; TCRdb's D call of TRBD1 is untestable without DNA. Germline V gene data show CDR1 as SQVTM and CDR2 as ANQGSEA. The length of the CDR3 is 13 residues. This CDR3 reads CSVPGLGTYEQYF.

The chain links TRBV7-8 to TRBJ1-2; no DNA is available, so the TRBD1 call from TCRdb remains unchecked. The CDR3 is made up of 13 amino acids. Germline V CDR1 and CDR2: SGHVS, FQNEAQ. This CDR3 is CASSPGRTYGYTF.

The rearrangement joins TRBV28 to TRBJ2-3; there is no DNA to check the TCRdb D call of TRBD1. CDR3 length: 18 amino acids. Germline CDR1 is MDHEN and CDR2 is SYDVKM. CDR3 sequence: CASSSPSPGHRLGDTQYF.

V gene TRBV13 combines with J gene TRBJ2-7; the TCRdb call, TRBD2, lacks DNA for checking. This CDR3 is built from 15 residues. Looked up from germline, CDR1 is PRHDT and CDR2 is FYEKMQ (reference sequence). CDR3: CASSSPSGGAHEQYF.

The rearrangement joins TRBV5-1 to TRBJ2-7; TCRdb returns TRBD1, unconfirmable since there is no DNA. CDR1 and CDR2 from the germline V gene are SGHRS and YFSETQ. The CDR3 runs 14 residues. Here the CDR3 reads CASSPTKDNYEQYF.

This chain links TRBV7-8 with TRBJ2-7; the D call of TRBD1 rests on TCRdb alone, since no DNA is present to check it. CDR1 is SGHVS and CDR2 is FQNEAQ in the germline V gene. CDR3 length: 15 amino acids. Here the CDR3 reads CASSSSQGAIYEQYF.

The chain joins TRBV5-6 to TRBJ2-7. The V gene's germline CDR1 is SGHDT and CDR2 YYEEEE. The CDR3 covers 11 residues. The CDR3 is CASSDRGEQYF.

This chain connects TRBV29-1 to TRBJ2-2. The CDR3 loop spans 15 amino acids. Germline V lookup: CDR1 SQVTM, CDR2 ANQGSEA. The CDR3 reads CSVEEAGRNTGELFF.

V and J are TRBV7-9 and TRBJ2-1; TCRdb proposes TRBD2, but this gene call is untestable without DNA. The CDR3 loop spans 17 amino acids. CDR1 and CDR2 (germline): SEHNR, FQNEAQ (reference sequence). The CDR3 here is CASSTSTSGWPSNEQFF.

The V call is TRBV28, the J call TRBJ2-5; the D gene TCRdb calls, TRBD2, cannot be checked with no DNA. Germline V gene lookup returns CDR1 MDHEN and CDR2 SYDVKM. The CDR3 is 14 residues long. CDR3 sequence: CASSSGGEEETQYF.

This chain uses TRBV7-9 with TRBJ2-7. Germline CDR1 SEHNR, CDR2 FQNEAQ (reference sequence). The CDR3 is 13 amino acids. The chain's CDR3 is CASSLVSAYEQYF.